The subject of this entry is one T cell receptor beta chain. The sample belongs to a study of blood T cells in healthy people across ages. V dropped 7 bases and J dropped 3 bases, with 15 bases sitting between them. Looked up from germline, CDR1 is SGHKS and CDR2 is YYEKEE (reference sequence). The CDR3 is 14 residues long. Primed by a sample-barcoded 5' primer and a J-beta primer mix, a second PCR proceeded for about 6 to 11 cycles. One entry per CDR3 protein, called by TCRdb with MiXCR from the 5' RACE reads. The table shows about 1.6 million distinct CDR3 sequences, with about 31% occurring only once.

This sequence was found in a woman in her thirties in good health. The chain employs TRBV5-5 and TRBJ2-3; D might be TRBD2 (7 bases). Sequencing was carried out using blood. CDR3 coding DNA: TGTGCCAGCGAGTGGGGGGGGCTGACAGATACGCAGTATTTT. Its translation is CASEWGGLTDTQYF.